The 17 T cell receptor beta chains in this list originate from one sample, sequenced in a study of blood T cell repertoires in COVID-19. Data came from immunoSEQ multiplex PCR; TCRdb stores just in-frame clones and leaves some out. Of hundreds of thousands of clones in the sample, about 89% are singletons; the top ten hold roughly an eighth. Sequenced input: peripheral blood. The receptors here all came from a woman aged 60-70 years with acute or convalescent COVID-19.

The chain links TRBV3-1 (or the pseudogene TRBV3-2) to TRBJ2-1; TRBD2 matches at 14 bases. Looked up from germline, CDR1 is LGHDT and CDR2 is YNNKEL (reference sequence). CDR3 size: 16 residues. Trimming took 3 bases from V and 6 from J; bases not matched to a gene: 4. CDR3 in amino acids: CASSHPGTSGSNEQFF. The CDR3 coding sequence is TGTGCCAGCAGCCATCCCGGGACTAGCGGGAGCAATGAGCAGTTCTTC.

The V and J genes are TRBV5-6 and TRBJ1-4; D is undetermined. Germline CDR1 is SGHDT and CDR2 is YYEEEE. V was shortened by 2 bases and J by 6 bases, with 8 bases between the two germline ends. The CDR3 has 13 amino acids. The CDR3 is CASSFTGDEKLFF. The DNA for the CDR3 is TGTGCCAGCAGCTTTACCGGGGATGAAAAACTGTTTTTT.

The chain carries TRBV4-2 and TRBJ1-5, with unresolved D. Trimming took 3 bases from V and 0 from J, leaving 9 bases between them. This CDR3 has 15 residues. Germline CDR1 is LGHNA and CDR2 is YNFKEQ. This CDR3 reads CASSQEKYSNQPQHF. The CDR3 DNA is TGTGCCAGCAGCCAGGAGAAATATAGCAATCAGCCCCAGCATTTT.

The chain uses TRBV3-1 (or the pseudogene TRBV3-2) and TRBJ2-2; 8 bases agree with TRBD1. CDR1 and CDR2 (germline): LGHDT, YNNKEL (reference sequence). The junction had 6 bases not matched to a gene; V was cut back by 3 bases and J by 6 bases. This CDR3 region has 15 residues. The CDR3 loop reads CASSHHDRGPGELFF. The CDR3 nucleotides are TGTGCCAGCAGCCACCATGACAGGGGCCCCGGGGAGCTGTTTTTT.

V gene TRBV18 combines with J gene TRBJ2-1; the match to TRBD2 covers 11 bases. V trimming: 4 bases; J trimming: 7 bases; junction bases outside the gene matches: 6. Germline CDR1 and CDR2: KGHSH and LQKENI. This CDR3 region has 15 residues. CDR3 region: CASSHRGLAENEQFF. The CDR3 bases are TGTGCCAGCTCACACCGGGGACTAGCGGAAAATGAGCAGTTCTTC.

The rearrangement links TRBV6-5 to TRBJ2-2, with 7 bases identical to TRBD2. CDR1 is MNHEY and CDR2 is SVGAGI in the germline V gene. V trimming: 6 bases; J trimming: 5 bases; junction bases outside the gene matches: 6. The CDR3 loop spans 14 amino acids. The CDR3 nucleotides are TGTGCCAGCAGAATACTAGCGTCAACCGGGGAGCTGTTTTTT. Amino acid sequence: CASRILASTGELFF.

V gene TRBV5-1 combines with J gene TRBJ1-1; 7 bases map to TRBD1. Germline trimming cut 0 bases from V and 4 bases from J; bases unmatched to any gene: 3. The CDR3 totals 14 residues. Germline V gene data show CDR1 as SGHRS and CDR2 as YFSETQ. The CDR3 is CASSLGSGGTEAFF. The CDR3 DNA is TGCGCCAGCAGCTTGGGATCAGGGGGCACTGAAGCTTTCTTT.

V and J are TRBV30 and TRBJ2-1; 7 nucleotides match TRBD2. J lost 4 bases, V lost 3 bases, and 9 bases had no gene match. The V gene's germline CDR1 is GTSNPN and CDR2 SVGIG (reference sequence). The CDR3 runs 15 residues. The CDR3 bases are TGTGCCTGGAGCCAATTGACTAGCACTTACAATGAGCAGTTCTTC. This encodes CAWSQLTSTYNEQFF.

The chain combines TRBV5-1 with TRBJ2-2, with unresolved D. Germline V gene lookup returns CDR1 SGHRS and CDR2 YFSETQ. The CDR3 has 12 residues. Trimming cost V 0 bases and J 8 bases, with 5 bases left between them. In DNA, the CDR3 is TGCGCCAGCAGCTTGGCCGGGGGGGAGCTGTTTTTT. Protein sequence: CASSLAGGELFF.

This clone was observed a handful of times. This chain uses TRBV7-8 with TRBJ1-1; D perhaps matches TRBD1 (5 bases). The CDR3 length is 17 residues. V was clipped by 2 bases and J by 9 bases, with 25 bases between them. Germline values: CDR1 SGHVS, CDR2 FQNEAQ. DNA of the CDR3: TGTGCCAGCAGCTTAACAAGCCTTTTGTTAGTTAAGGGGAAAGCTTTCTTT. This codes for CASSLTSLLLVKGKAFF.

The chain carries TRBV28 and TRBJ1-6; D remains ambiguous. Germline V CDR1 and CDR2: MDHEN, SYDVKM. V dropped 6 bases and J dropped 6 bases, with 12 bases sitting between them. This CDR3 has 14 residues. The CDR3 here is CASRAGVINSPLHF. The CDR3 DNA is TGTGCCAGCAGGGCAGGCGTAATTAATTCACCCCTCCACTTT.

The rearrangement joins TRBV11-2 to TRBJ1-4; TRBD1 matches at 7 bases. Germline CDR1 SGHAT, CDR2 FQNNGV. V dropped 5 bases and J dropped 0; count of bases not matched to a gene: 3. The CDR3 runs 15 residues. This chain's CDR3 is CASSPGGATNEKLFF. The CDR3 DNA reads as TGTGCCAGCAGCCCAGGGGGTGCAACTAATGAAAAACTGTTTTTT.

The chain is built from TRBV7-3 and TRBJ2-3; D is possibly TRBD2 (5 bases). CDR3 length: 16 residues. Germline lookup yields CDR1 SGHTA and CDR2 FQGTGA. V shed 0 bases and J shed 7 bases, with 17 bases lying between them. The CDR3 DNA follows: TGTGCCAGCAGCTTAACGGCCTTTAGCGCGGCAAATACGCAGTATTTT. Translating it yields CASSLTAFSAANTQYF.

This clone was recorded once. V usage is TRBV19 and J usage is TRBJ1-1; 9 bases map to TRBD1. Looked up from germline, CDR1 is LNHDA and CDR2 is SQIVND (reference sequence). The trim removed 1 base at V and 6 bases at J, leaving 6 bases unmatched. CDR3 length: 15 amino acids. CDR3 protein: CASSIGDRVSSEAFF. The DNA for the CDR3 is TGTGCCAGTAGTATAGGGGACAGGGTAAGCTCTGAAGCTTTCTTT.

The J gene is TRBJ2-1, the V gene TRBV29-1; 9 bases map to TRBD1. J lost 7 bases, V lost 5 bases, and 9 bases had no gene match. The CDR3 spans 14 residues. Germline V gives CDR1 SQVTM, CDR2 ANQGSEA. As DNA, the CDR3 is TGCAGCGTTCTACCCCGGGACAGGGTGAATGAGCAGTTCTTC. It specifies CSVLPRDRVNEQFF.

V and J are TRBV28 and TRBJ2-3; TRBD2 aligns across 13 bases. The germline gives CDR1 MDHEN, CDR2 SYDVKM. The CDR3 has 14 residues. Trimming cost V 6 bases and J 5 bases; bases outside gene matches: 2. CDR3 in amino acids: CASRLAGGRDTQYF. Here the CDR3 DNA reads TGTGCCAGCAGACTAGCGGGGGGGCGAGATACGCAGTATTTT.

V gene TRBV2 combines with J gene TRBJ2-7; 11 bases fit TRBD1. The CDR3 contains 14 residues. CDR1 and CDR2 from the germline V gene are SNHLY and FYNNEI. J lost 7 bases, V lost 6 bases, and 8 bases had no gene match. This CDR3 reads CASSPGQGGHEQYF. The CDR3 bases are TGTGCCAGCAGCCCGGGACAGGGGGGGCATGAGCAGTACTTC.